This section outlines one T cell receptor (beta chain) sequence together with its context. No antigen is known for it. Assay: immunoSEQ multiplex PCR; the TCRdb copy retains only in-frame clones and omits some. Counted here are some 86,000 clones, about 90% occurring once; the ten biggest clones make up about 5.2%. The data derive from a study of T cell responses to AZD1222 COVID-19 vaccine. In the study overall: Investigators merged groups given second doses at roughly 4 or roughly 12 weeks. Overall study findings and caveats: No day 14 peak samples; only post-peak repertoires were characterized. Spike-specific TCR breadth and depth went up after people got two AZD1222 doses.

The CDR3 consists of 13 residues. Germline V gene data show CDR1 as SGHRS and CDR2 as YFSETQ. Trimming stripped 2 bases from V and 1 base from J, with 6 bases between. The rearrangement joins TRBV5-1 to TRBJ1-1; D not certain. This clonotype was obtained from an adult in good health. Material: peripheral blood, obtained on day 0 of AZD1222 vaccination. CDR3 residues: CASSFEGNTEAFF. The CDR3 DNA follows: TGCGCCAGCAGCTTCGAAGGGAACACTGAAGCTTTCTTT.